Below are 30 T cell receptor beta chains sequenced from a single sample in a study of T cells in Graves' hyperthyroidism and ophthalmopathy (dated by TCRdb to between 2018 and 2021). The library was obtained by multiplex PCR. Data came from an Illumina HiSeq 2000. The TCR beta CDR3 regions were amplified from RNA transcripts. For the first round of RT-PCR on the TCR CDR3, the HTBI primer set was used together with the Qiagen OneStep RT-PCR kit. TCRdb reanalyzed the raw reads on its own, using fastp at Q25 for trimming and MiXCR for clone calling, and kept in-frame beta chains. For every CDR3 protein sequence, its rows merge into one entry that carries the most common genes and DNA. In all, the sample holds hundreds of thousands of distinct CDR3 sequences, and 12% to 15% of those were seen once. The top ten clones comprise 10% to 13% of the sample. What was sequenced was blood. Source of these receptors: a woman between 18 and 29 years old with Graves' hyperthyroidism.

This clonotype was seen a few times. This may stem from a read error, because a much larger clone lies one nucleotide away. Here the CDR3 DNA reads TGTGCCAGCAGCACCAGAGATACGCAGTATTTT. As protein: CASSTRDTQYF. V is TRBV7-9 and J is TRBJ2-3; no firm D call. CDR3 length equals 11 residues. Per germline, CDR1 SEHNR and CDR2 FQNEAQ (reference sequence). The ends were cut back, 5 bases at V and 5 bases at J, with 5 bases in the middle.

This clonotype showed up many times. The chain is built from TRBV11-3 and TRBJ2-1; D call uncertain. Germline V CDR1 and CDR2: SGHNT, YENEEA. Trimming took 5 bases from V and 7 from J, leaving 21 bases between them. The CDR3 runs to 16 residues. The CDR3 loop reads CASSQQGAWDGNEQFF. Written as DNA, the CDR3 is TGTGCCAGCAGCCAGCAAGGTGCGTGGGATGGGAATGAGCAGTTCTTC.

This clonotype was seen repeatedly, ten times or more. The chain recombines TRBV14 with TRBJ2-1, with TRBD1 identical over 7 bases. From germline, CDR1 is SGHDN and CDR2 FVKESK. The CDR3 runs to 16 residues. Trimming took 4 bases from V and 5 from J; bases not matched to a gene: 11. The CDR3 reads CASSPVGGQLDNEQFF. Written as DNA, the CDR3 is TGTGCCAGCAGCCCAGTTGGGGGACAGCTAGACAATGAGCAGTTCTTC.

The chain combines TRBV7-2 with TRBJ2-1, with a possible D match to TRBD1 (6 bases). The CDR3 consists of 16 residues. The V end was cut by 4 bases, the J end by 2 bases, with 15 bases between. The germline gives CDR1 SGHTA, CDR2 FQGNSA. The CDR3 DNA reads as TGTGCCAGCAGCTACCTCAGGGGAGTACCCTACAATGAGCAGTTCTTC. It codes for CASSYLRGVPYNEQFF.

This clonotype was seen ten or more times. The chain combines TRBV4-1 with TRBJ2-7; possibly TRBD1 or TRBD2 for D (5 bases each). The CDR3 extends over 15 amino acids. Trimming shortened V by 4 bases and J by 6 bases, and 19 bases separated the two germline ends. Germline loops: CDR1 MGHRA, CDR2 YSYEKL. CDR3 region: CASSREAGTHLEQYF. The CDR3 DNA sequence: TGCGCCAGCAGCCGAGAAGCCGGGACCCACCTCGAGCAGTACTTC.

This clonotype has ten or more counts. The chain uses TRBV12-3 or TRBV12-4 and TRBJ2-7; perhaps TRBD2 as D (5 bases). The CDR3 extends over 14 amino acids. Trimming removed 6 bases from V and 0 bases from J, with 12 bases in between. The CDR3 reads CASSWASGSYEQYF. The CDR3 region has the DNA TGTGCCAGCAGCTGGGCCAGCGGCTCCTACGAGCAGTACTTC.

This clonotype was detected many times. CDR3 amino acids: CASRPMAGTGYEQYF. DNA for the CDR3: TGTGCCAGCAGACCAATGGCCGGGACTGGCTACGAGCAGTACTTC. The genes are TRBV6-2 or TRBV6-3 and TRBJ2-7, with D perhaps TRBD2 (6 bases). CDR1 is MNHEY, CDR2 SVGEGT, per germline. The CDR3 has 15 residues. V was shortened by 6 bases and J by 3 bases, with 18 bases between the two germline ends.

In its sample, this clonotype was seen many times. The chain joins TRBV6-6 to TRBJ1-6; no firm D call. Trimming left V 2 bases short and J 6 bases short, with 8 bases between. CDR3 length: 14 amino acids. Germline CDR1 MNHNY, CDR2 SVGAGI (reference sequence). The CDR3 sequence is CASSYATPNSPLHF. The CDR3 DNA sequence: TGTGCCAGCAGTTACGCCACCCCTAATTCACCCCTCCACTTT.

The rearrangement uses TRBV29-1 and TRBJ1-4, with D possibly matching TRBD1 (5 bases). Germline V gene lookup returns CDR1 SQVTM and CDR2 ANQGSEA. This CDR3 contains 15 residues. Trimming cost V 4 bases and J 3 bases, with 15 bases left between them. CDR3 loop: CSVGGLGVPNEKLFF. The CDR3 DNA reads TGCAGCGTTGGGGGATTGGGGGTACCTAATGAAAAACTGTTTTTT.

This clonotype was counted a few times. Written as DNA, the CDR3 is TGTGCCAGCACCCCACAGGGGGCCGCAGATACGCAGTATTTT. As protein: CASTPQGAADTQYF. V and J are TRBV9 and TRBJ2-3; 9 bases fit TRBD1. This CDR3 has 14 amino acids. Trimming at V came to 6 bases and at J to 4 bases, leaving 6 bases not matched to a gene. Germline CDR1 is SGDLS and CDR2 is YYNGEE.

This clonotype was counted at least ten times. V and J are TRBV7-2 and TRBJ1-2; D not resolved. The CDR3 sequence is 12 residues long. The V gene lost 2 bases and the J gene lost 7 bases, with 8 bases spanning the gap. Per the germline V gene, CDR1 is SGHTA and CDR2 is FQGNSA. The CDR3 region has the DNA TGTGCCAGCAGCTTATTGGCAGTTGGCTACACCTTC. Residues: CASSLLAVGYTF.

This clonotype was detected only a few times. The genes are TRBV4-1 and TRBJ1-5; D is undetermined. Deletions cut 2 bases from V and 5 bases from J, with 16 bases between. Germline CDR1 MGHRA, CDR2 YSYEKL. CDR3 length equals 16 residues. The CDR3 DNA reads as TGCGCCAGCAGCCAATCCAACCCGGGGTCATATCAGCCCCAGCATTTT. Translation gives CASSQSNPGSYQPQHF.

J is TRBJ2-1 and V is TRBV4-3; 12 bases match TRBD2. This CDR3 contains 18 residues. In germline, CDR1 is LGHNA, CDR2 YSLEER. The junction had 11 bases not matched to a gene; V was cut back by 1 base and J by 7 bases. The DNA for the CDR3 is TGCGCCAGCAGCCAAGTAGGGTCCTGGACTAGCGGGATAAATGAGCAGTTCTTC. This sequence encodes CASSQVGSWTSGINEQFF.

This clonotype was seen repeatedly, ten times or more. This chain links TRBV13 with TRBJ2-7; 9 positions agree with TRBD2. The CDR3 length is 15 residues. Germline values: CDR1 PRHDT, CDR2 FYEKMQ (reference sequence). V lost 4 bases and J lost 5; bases outside the gene matches: 9. The CDR3 sequence: CASSWGASGTNEQYF. The CDR3 DNA is TGTGCCAGCAGCTGGGGGGCTAGCGGGACCAACGAGCAGTACTTC.

This clonotype was counted ten times or more. J is TRBJ2-3 and V is TRBV5-1; D uncertain. Germline lookup yields CDR1 SGHRS and CDR2 YFSETQ. This CDR3 is 15 amino acids long. Deletions cut 1 base from V and 0 bases from J, with 9 bases between. The CDR3 region has the DNA TGCGCCAGCAGCTTGACGAGGAGAAGCACAGATACGCAGTATTTT. This codes for CASSLTRRSTDTQYF.

J is TRBJ1-4 and V is TRBV28, with a weak D call TRBD1 (6 bases). Trimming pared 6 bases from V and 8 bases from J, leaving 22 bases between. The CDR3 is 16 amino acids. The germline V gene has CDR1 MDHEN and CDR2 SYDVKM. The DNA of the CDR3 is TGTGCCAGCAGCCCCGGGGGGGCCTCCTTGGGGGAAAAACTGTTTTTT. It yields the protein CASSPGGASLGEKLFF. Full variable domain (missing parts from reference TRBV28 and TRBJ1-4): DVKVTQSSRYLVKRTGEKVFLECVQDMDHENMFWYRQDPGLGLRLIYFSYDVKMKEKGDIPEGYSVSREKKERFSLILESASTNQTSMYLCASSPGGASLGEKLFFGSGTQLSVL.

This clonotype was observed many times. The chain recombines TRBV2 with TRBJ2-1, with a weak D call TRBD2 (5 bases). Trimming removed 8 bases from V and 4 bases from J, with 12 bases in between. CDR1 is SNHLY and CDR2 is FYNNEI in the germline V gene. This CDR3 region has 13 residues. The CDR3 nucleotides are TGTGCCAGCGGACTGACCGAATACAATGAGCAGTTCTTC. Its translation is CASGLTEYNEQFF.

This clonotype came up a few times. The chain joins TRBV6-5 to TRBJ2-7; D is uncertain. Deletions cut 2 bases from V and 3 bases from J, with 8 bases between. Germline loops: CDR1 MNHEY, CDR2 SVGAGI. This CDR3 has 13 amino acids. This CDR3 reads CASSYGRYYEQYF. The CDR3, as DNA: TGTGCCAGCAGTTACGGACGGTACTACGAGCAGTACTTC.

The rearrangement links TRBV4-1 to TRBJ2-3; 10 bases align to TRBD1. The CDR3 consists of 16 residues. Germline V lookup: CDR1 MGHRA, CDR2 YSYEKL. Germline trimming cut 1 base from V and 1 base from J; bases unmatched to any gene: 2. The CDR3 region is CASSQGGTGGTDTQYF. CDR3 nucleotides: TGCGCCAGCAGCCAAGGTGGGACAGGGGGCACAGATACGCAGTATTTT.

This clonotype was counted a few times. The chain uses TRBV7-9 and TRBJ2-1, with 13 bases identical to TRBD2. Germline CDR1 and CDR2: SEHNR and FQNEAQ (reference sequence). The CDR3 totals 20 residues. J lost 4 bases, V lost 4 bases, and 16 bases had no gene match. The CDR3 coding sequence is TGTGCCAGCAGCTCCCCGACCGGACTAGCGGGAGTCGCGGTTTACAATGAGCAGTTCTTC. Translation: CASSSPTGLAGVAVYNEQFF. The whole variable domain, remainder taken from reference TRBV7-9 and TRBJ2-1, is DTGVSQNPRHKITKRGQNVTFRCDPISEHNRLYWYRQTLGQGPEFLTYFQNEAQLEKSRLLSDRFSAERPKGSFSTLEIQRTEQGDSAMYLCASSSPTGLAGVAVYNEQFFGPGTRLTVL.

This clonotype has ten or more counts. This chain links TRBV20-1 with TRBJ2-7; 8 nucleotides agree with TRBD2. Trimming cost V 5 bases and J 3 bases; bases outside gene matches: 15. CDR1 DFQATT and CDR2 SNEGSKA come from the germline V gene (reference sequence). The CDR3 runs to 16 residues. The CDR3 loop is CSAQTRGLDLGYEQYF. The CDR3 region has the DNA TGCAGTGCTCAAACCCGGGGACTAGATTTAGGCTACGAGCAGTACTTC.

The sample holds a few counts of this clonotype. The V call is TRBV19, the J call TRBJ2-1, with D perhaps TRBD1 (5 bases). This CDR3 region has 15 residues. Trimming took off 5 bases at V and 4 bases at J, with 15 bases between the two ends. Germline CDR1 is LNHDA and CDR2 is SQIVND (reference sequence). The CDR3 region has the DNA TGTGCCAGTAGTCGCCAGGGTCTGGGTTACAATGAGCAGTTCTTC. Amino acids: CASSRQGLGYNEQFF.

V gene TRBV5-5 combines with J gene TRBJ2-2; D is unresolved. The CDR3 loop spans 15 amino acids. Germline V gives CDR1 SGHKS, CDR2 YYEKEE (reference sequence). V was trimmed by 0 bases and J by 3 bases, leaving 9 bases between them. The CDR3 DNA is TGTGCCAGCAGCTTGGCAAACAGATACACCGGGGAGCTGTTTTTT. Protein product: CASSLANRYTGELFF.

The J gene is TRBJ2-7, the V gene TRBV19; either TRBD1 or TRBD2 may supply D (5 bases each). V lost 5 bases and J 3 bases, leaving 11 bases between the germline ends. The CDR3 covers 13 residues. From germline, CDR1 is LNHDA and CDR2 SQIVND (reference sequence). CDR3 residues: CASSSGAHYEQYF. CDR3 sequence (DNA): TGTGCCAGTAGTTCCGGGGCTCACTACGAGCAGTACTTC.

The chain is built from TRBV5-5 and TRBJ2-3; 7 nucleotides match TRBD2. Unmatched junction bases numbered 10, after V lost 4 bases and J lost 5 bases. The CDR3 spans 15 residues. Germline CDR1 reads SGHKS; CDR2 reads YYEKEE (reference sequence). The CDR3 DNA reads TGTGCCAGCAGCCCATGGGAGGGCCATCTAGATACGCAGTATTTT. Translating it yields CASSPWEGHLDTQYF.

At least ten counts were recorded for this clonotype. V usage is TRBV18 and J usage is TRBJ2-7; D is unclear. CDR3 length: 13 residues. CDR1 and CDR2 from the germline V gene are KGHSH and LQKENI. V was clipped by 3 bases and J by 3 bases, with 9 bases between them. CDR3 sequence (DNA): TGTGCCAGCTCACCCACGGGTAACTACGAGCAGTACTTC. Protein sequence: CASSPTGNYEQYF. The whole variable domain, remainder taken from reference TRBV18 and TRBJ2-7, is NAGVMQNPRHLVRRRGQEARLRCSPMKGHSHVYWYRQLPEEGLKFMVYLQKENIIDESGMPKERFSAEFPKEGPSILRIQQVVRGDSAAYFCASSPTGNYEQYFGPGTRLTVT.

In its sample, this clonotype was seen a few times. The gene calls are TRBV7-3 and TRBJ1-3; D gene ambiguous. Looked up from germline, CDR1 is SGHTA and CDR2 is FQGTGA. CDR3 length equals 17 residues. V was cut by 1 base and J by 2 bases, with 15 bases left in between. CDR3 bases: TGTGCCAGCAGCTTAATGGGCTCCTTCGAGCCTGGAAACACCATATATTTT. It specifies CASSLMGSFEPGNTIYF.

This clonotype was counted between two and nine times. The chain couples TRBV12-3 or TRBV12-4 to TRBJ1-4; the D gene is possibly TRBD1 (6 bases). The CDR3 is made up of 15 amino acids. The V gene lost 6 bases and the J gene lost 7 bases, with 18 bases spanning the gap. The CDR3 nucleotides read TGTGCCAGCAGCCCCCGAAGGGGGAGCTCTGAAAAACTGTTTTTT. It codes for CASSPRRGSSEKLFF.

This clonotype was counted a few times. The V gene is TRBV20-1, the J gene TRBJ1-2, with D uncertain. The CDR3 spans 13 residues. Trimming pared 0 bases from V and 3 bases from J, leaving 8 bases between. The germline CDR1 and CDR2 sequences are DFQATT and SNEGSKA (reference sequence). The CDR3 loop is CSARDRGYYGYTF. CDR3 DNA: TGCAGTGCTAGAGATCGTGGATACTATGGCTACACCTTC.

This clonotype was picked up a small number of times. The CDR3 DNA follows: TGTGCCAGCAGGCTTACACTGCAGCAATACAATGAGCAGTTCTTC. Its protein is CASRLTLQQYNEQFF. The rearrangement joins TRBV7-9 to TRBJ2-1; D is uncertain. CDR3 length: 15 amino acids. The germline V and J ends were trimmed by 6 bases and 4 bases, with 16 bases remaining between them. Per the germline V gene, CDR1 is SEHNR and CDR2 is FQNEAQ (reference sequence). The whole variable domain, remainder taken from reference TRBV7-9 and TRBJ2-1, is DTGVSQNPRHKITKRGQNVTFRCDPISEHNRLYWYRQTLGQGPEFLTYFQNEAQLEKSRLLSDRFSAERPKGSFSTLEIQRTEQGDSAMYLCASRLTLQQYNEQFFGPGTRLTVL.